The 27 T cell receptor beta chains in this list originate from one sample, sequenced in a study of control samples from healthy donors and cancer patients. Assay: immunoSEQ multiplex PCR; the TCRdb copy retains only in-frame clones and omits some. The sample lists fewer than 300,000 clones, over 70% seen once, with 10% to 15% in the top ten. Sample: PBMCs. Every receptor here comes from a woman aged 55 to 70 with lung cancer.

This chain connects TRBV2 to TRBJ2-7; TRBD1 matches 8 bases. CDR3 length equals 14 residues. CDR1 is SNHLY, CDR2 FYNNEI, per germline. The ends lost 7 bases at V and 3 bases at J; junction bases unmatched: 8. In nucleotides, the CDR3 is TGTGCCAGCATGGACAGGGCCCCCCTCTACGAGCAGTACTTC. It is translated as CASMDRAPLYEQYF. The full variable domain, with the rest looked up from reference TRBV2 and TRBJ2-7, is EPEVTQTPSHQVTQMGQEVILRCVPISNHLYFYWYRQILGQKVEFLVSFYNNEISEKSEIFDDQFSVERPDGSNFTLKIRSTKLEDSAMYFCASMDRAPLYEQYFGPGTRLTVT.

The chain joins TRBV12-3 or TRBV12-4 to TRBJ2-7, with D perhaps matching TRBD2 (6 bases). The CDR3 contains 13 residues. V was cut by 9 bases and J by 4 bases, with 16 bases left in between. As DNA, the CDR3 is TGTGCCAGTGATAGCGGTTCATCGTACGAGCAGTACTTC. It yields the protein CASDSGSSYEQYF.

The chain links TRBV5-1 to TRBJ2-7; a weak D match, TRBD1 (6 bases). Germline lookup yields CDR1 SGHRS and CDR2 YFSETQ. The CDR3 runs to 14 residues. The V end was cut by 4 bases, the J end by 3 bases, with 14 bases between. This chain's CDR3 is CASSETGSIYEQYF. CDR3 sequence (DNA): TGCGCCAGCAGCGAGACAGGAAGTATCTACGAGCAGTACTTC.

The chain uses TRBV5-8 and TRBJ2-1; D is uncertain. The CDR3 has 15 residues. With 0 bases removed from V and 1 base from J, the gap between germline ends came to 8 bases. Germline V CDR1 and CDR2: SGHTS, YDEGEE. The CDR3 loop reads CASSLGLRSYNEQFF. The CDR3 DNA reads as TGTGCCAGCAGCTTGGGGCTCAGATCCTACAATGAGCAGTTCTTC. Using reference TRBV5-8 and TRBJ2-1 for the parts outside the CDR3, the full variable domain is EAGVTQSPTHLIKTRGQQATLRCSPISGHTSVYWYQQALGLGLQFLLWYDEGEERNRGNFPPRFSGRQFPNYSSELNVNALELEDSALYLCASSLGLRSYNEQFFGPGTRLTVL.

This chain joins TRBV28 and TRBJ2-5; tentatively, D is TRBD1 (5 bases). The germline V gene encodes CDR1 MDHEN and CDR2 SYDVKM. Trimming removed 6 bases from V and 4 bases from J, with 18 bases in between. The CDR3 is 15 residues long. The CDR3 here is CASSPPRGHGETQYF. CDR3 in DNA: TGTGCCAGCAGCCCCCCCCGTGGACACGGAGAGACCCAGTACTTC.

The V gene is TRBV19, the J gene TRBJ1-5; 8 positions agree with TRBD1. Germline V gene lookup returns CDR1 LNHDA and CDR2 SQIVND (reference sequence). V trimming: 3 bases; J trimming: 4 bases; junction bases outside the gene matches: 11. The length of the CDR3 is 17 residues. CDR3 DNA: TGTGCCAGTAGTATCTACGGACAGGGCTTTTTGAATCAGCCCCAGCATTTT. Its translation: CASSIYGQGFLNQPQHF.

This chain connects TRBV4-2 to TRBJ1-6; D remains unclear. CDR1 is LGHNA, CDR2 YNFKEQ, per germline. This CDR3 contains 17 residues. V was shortened by 0 bases and J by 0 bases, with 9 bases between the two germline ends. The CDR3 bases are TGTGCCAGCAGCCAAGATCTCGGGATCTCCTATAATTCACCCCTCCACTTT. It translates to CASSQDLGISYNSPLHF.

Ten or more counts support this clone. The CDR3 reads CASSQSAGYEQYF. The CDR3 nucleotides are TGCGCCAGCAGCCAATCGGCCGGCTACGAGCAGTACTTC. V gene TRBV4-1 combines with J gene TRBJ2-7, with unresolved D. From germline, CDR1 is MGHRA and CDR2 YSYEKL. The V end lost 2 bases, the J end lost 3 bases, and 8 bases lay between the germline ends. The CDR3 extends over 13 amino acids.

This clone has a single count. V usage is TRBV5-4 and J usage is TRBJ2-5; 9 bases map to TRBD2. Germline V gene data show CDR1 as SGHNT and CDR2 as YYREEE (reference sequence). V trimming: 4 bases; J trimming: 5 bases; junction bases outside the gene matches: 12. The CDR3 covers 16 residues. CDR3 sequence: CASSPGGLAGVETQYF. The CDR3 DNA follows: TGTGCCAGCAGCCCCGGGGGACTAGCAGGAGTGGAGACCCAGTACTTC.

The rearrangement links TRBV5-4 to TRBJ2-7; possibly TRBD1 or TRBD2 for D (5 bases each). The V end was cut by 4 bases, the J end by 2 bases, with 19 bases between. CDR3 length equals 16 residues. The V gene's germline CDR1 is SGHNT and CDR2 YYREEE (reference sequence). The CDR3 DNA follows: TGTGCCAGCAGCGCCGGGCTCCGGGACCAGACCTACGAGCAGTACTTC. Translating it yields CASSAGLRDQTYEQYF.

J is TRBJ1-5 and V is TRBV6-5; D gene ambiguous. This CDR3 contains 11 residues. The germline V and J ends were trimmed by 8 bases and 11 bases, with 13 bases remaining between them. Per germline, CDR1 MNHEY and CDR2 SVGAGI. CDR3 sequence reads: CASGDRITQHF. CDR3 DNA: TGTGCCAGCGGGGATAGGATAACCCAGCATTTT.

V is TRBV18 and J is TRBJ2-7; TRBD2 matches at 7 bases. CDR3 length: 15 residues. Per the germline V gene, CDR1 is KGHSH and CDR2 is LQKENI. V lost 4 bases, J lost 0 bases, and 6 bases stayed unmatched. CDR3 nucleotide sequence: TGTGCCAGCTCACGTCTGGGCGGGAGCTCCTACGAGCAGTACTTC. Translating gives CASSRLGGSSYEQYF.

The genes are TRBV27 and TRBJ1-5; 11 bases map to TRBD1. The CDR3 covers 16 residues. CDR1 is MNHEY and CDR2 is SMNVEV in the germline V gene (reference sequence). After removal of 5 bases from V and 4 bases from J, the junction contained 7 bases not matched to a gene. The CDR3 region has the DNA TGTGCCAGCAGTCCGACGAGGGACAGGGGGAATCAGCCCCAGCATTTT. Translation gives CASSPTRDRGNQPQHF.

This clone was recorded only once. The CDR3 DNA reads as TGCGCCAGCAGCTTGGGTCAGGGGTGGGACGAGCAGTACTTC. Translated, it gives CASSLGQGWDEQYF. J is TRBJ2-7 and V is TRBV5-1; tentative D call: TRBD1 (6 bases). This CDR3 spans 14 amino acids. From germline, CDR1 is SGHRS and CDR2 YFSETQ. Trimming removed 0 bases from V and 5 bases from J, with 12 bases in between.

This chain links TRBV5-4 with TRBJ2-2; the match to TRBD2 covers 7 bases. J was trimmed by 5 bases and V by 0 bases; bases with no gene match: 7. The length of the CDR3 is 16 residues. The germline V gene has CDR1 SGHNT and CDR2 YYREEE (reference sequence). The CDR3 protein is CASSLGGSSGTGELFF. The CDR3 bases are TGTGCCAGCAGCTTGGGCGGATCTAGCGGAACCGGGGAGCTGTTTTTT. Combining the CDR3 with reference TRBV5-4 and TRBJ2-2 gives the whole variable domain ETGVTQSPTHLIKTRGQQVTLRCSSQSGHNTVSWYQQALGQGPQFIFQYYREEENGRGNFPPRFSGLQFPNYSSELNVNALELDDSALYLCASSLGGSSGTGELFFGEGSRLTVL.

The V and J genes are TRBV5-6 and TRBJ2-7, with D unclear. This CDR3 has 14 residues. The V and J ends lost 0 bases and 0 bases respectively, with 7 bases between them. Germline CDR1 SGHDT, CDR2 YYEEEE. As DNA, the CDR3 is TGTGCCAGCAGCTTGGTATACGTCTCCTACGAGCAGTACTTC. Amino acid sequence: CASSLVYVSYEQYF. Full variable domain (outside the CDR3, taken from reference TRBV5-6 and TRBJ2-7): DAGVTQSPTHLIKTRGQQVTLRCSPKSGHDTVSWYQQALGQGPQFIFQYYEEEERQRGNFPDRFSGHQFPNYSSELNVNALLLGDSALYLCASSLVYVSYEQYFGPGTRLTVT.

The gene calls are TRBV10-3 and TRBJ1-4; D gene unclear. V gave up 4 bases and J gave up 0 bases, with 15 bases separating them. Germline assignment: CDR1 ENHRY and CDR2 SYGVKD. The length of the CDR3 is 17 residues. This chain's CDR3 is CAISGGPEETTNEKLFF. DNA for the CDR3: TGTGCCATCAGTGGTGGACCAGAAGAGACAACTAATGAAAAACTGTTTTTT.

The chain links TRBV19 to TRBJ1-1; 8 bases align to TRBD1. Germline CDR1 and CDR2: LNHDA and SQIVND (reference sequence). V lost 7 bases and J lost 4; bases outside the gene matches: 14. The CDR3 is 16 residues long. CDR3 DNA: TGTGCCAGTACCCTGAGCCAGGGGGCACTGAGCACTGAAGCTTTCTTT. Its translation is CASTLSQGALSTEAFF. The whole variable domain, remainder taken from reference TRBV19 and TRBJ1-1, is DGGITQSPKYLFRKEGQNVTLSCEQNLNHDAMYWYRQDPGQGLRLIYYSQIVNDFQKGDIAEGYSVSREKKESFPLTVTSAQKNPTAFYLCASTLSQGALSTEAFFGQGTRLTVV.

This clone was counted a single time. The chain carries TRBV12-5 and TRBJ2-7; D is ambiguous. This CDR3 spans 17 amino acids. Looked up from germline, CDR1 is LGHNT and CDR2 is FRNRAP. V lost 1 base and J lost 2, with 18 bases in between. The CDR3 here is CASGLASSFNSPYEQYF. The CDR3 coding sequence is TGTGCTAGTGGTTTGGCCTCTTCCTTTAACAGTCCCTACGAGCAGTACTTC.

This chain connects TRBV6-5 to TRBJ1-5; no definite D call. With 9 bases removed from V and 0 bases from J, the gap between germline ends came to 12 bases. This CDR3 region has 14 residues. Germline CDR1 MNHEY, CDR2 SVGAGI. The CDR3 spells CASTLGHSNQPQHF. The CDR3 nucleotides are TGTGCCAGTACACTCGGGCATAGCAATCAGCCCCAGCATTTT.

The V call is TRBV27, the J call TRBJ2-7; either TRBD1 or TRBD2 may fit D (5 bases each). Germline loops: CDR1 MNHEY, CDR2 SMNVEV (reference sequence). The CDR3 has 13 amino acids. Trimming pared 6 bases from V and 7 bases from J, leaving 16 bases between. The CDR3 loop reads CASRPAGTEEQYF. CDR3 sequence (DNA): TGTGCCAGCAGGCCTGCCGGGACGGAGGAGCAGTACTTC.

The gene calls are TRBV4-1 and TRBJ1-4; the match to TRBD1 covers 8 bases. After removal of 0 bases from V and 8 bases from J, the junction contained 5 bases not matched to a gene. This CDR3 has 15 residues. Germline V lookup: CDR1 MGHRA, CDR2 YSYEKL. Here the CDR3 DNA reads TGCGCCAGCAGCCAAGAGGGGACAGGTAGCGAAAAACTGTTTTTT. This codes for CASSQEGTGSEKLFF.

The genes are TRBV2 and TRBJ1-1; the D is unclear. CDR1 is SNHLY, CDR2 FYNNEI, per germline. Trimming removed 3 bases from V and 7 bases from J, with 12 bases in between. This CDR3 is 13 amino acids long. CDR3 loop: CASSDSSLFEAFF. In nucleotides, the CDR3 is TGTGCCAGCAGTGACAGTTCCCTATTTGAAGCTTTCTTT.

The rearrangement links TRBV9 to TRBJ2-3; 7 bases map to TRBD1. The germline gives CDR1 SGDLS, CDR2 YYNGEE. With 3 bases clipped from V and 0 bases from J, the junction kept 10 bases outside the gene matches. CDR3 length equals 17 residues. The chain's CDR3 is CASSENLGQPSTDTQYF. DNA of the CDR3: TGTGCCAGCAGCGAAAATCTGGGACAGCCTAGCACAGATACGCAGTATTTT.

This clone has more than one count but fewer than ten. V and J are TRBV7-9 and TRBJ1-1; D is uncertain. Trimming shortened V by 4 bases and J by 1 base, and 13 bases separated the two germline ends. The CDR3 runs 15 residues. The germline gives CDR1 SEHNR, CDR2 FQNEAQ (reference sequence). DNA for the CDR3: TGTGCCAGCAGCTGGGCTGGAGGAGCGAACACTGAAGCTTTCTTT. Translation gives CASSWAGGANTEAFF.

In its sample, this clone was seen a few times. This chain's CDR3 is CASSHPGQAYEQYF. The CDR3 DNA follows: TGCGCCAGCAGCCACCCGGGACAGGCCTACGAGCAGTACTTC. The genes are TRBV4-1 and TRBJ2-7; the match to TRBD1 covers 8 bases. Germline V lookup: CDR1 MGHRA, CDR2 YSYEKL. The CDR3 sequence is 14 residues long. V lost 3 bases and J lost 2; bases outside the gene matches: 3.

J is TRBJ1-5 and V is TRBV6-5, with D hard to call. Germline loops: CDR1 MNHEY, CDR2 SVGAGI. The CDR3 is 14 residues long. V lost 8 bases to trimming and J lost 3 bases, with 14 bases between them. DNA of the CDR3: TGTGCCAGCCGCCCGCCCCAGGTCAATCAGCCCCAGCATTTT. Translated, it gives CASRPPQVNQPQHF.